These 17 T cell receptor beta chains originate from one sample sequenced in a study of cytomegalovirus exposure and HLA in healthy donors. In the PCR, 60 Vbeta and 13 Jbeta primers were used. Assay: immunoSEQ multiplex PCR; the TCRdb copy retains only in-frame clones and omits some. The table lists roughly 110,000 clones, roughly 82% of them singletons. The specimen sequenced was PBMCs. These TCRs come from a man aged 45-65 years in good health and CMV-seronegative.

CDR3 DNA: TGTGCCAGCAGCCGGACAGATAATGAGCAGTTCTTC. Its protein product is CASSRTDNEQFF. The chain is built from TRBV27 and TRBJ2-1; the D gene is possibly TRBD1 (6 bases). The ends were cut back, 6 bases at V and 7 bases at J, with 10 bases in the middle. Looked up from germline, CDR1 is MNHEY and CDR2 is SMNVEV (reference sequence). The CDR3 totals 12 residues.

The V and J genes are TRBV7-9 and TRBJ1-3; D ambiguous. The CDR3 covers 12 residues. Germline V gene lookup returns CDR1 SEHNR and CDR2 FQNEAQ (reference sequence). Trimming took 6 bases from V and 7 from J, leaving 10 bases between them. In nucleotides, the CDR3 is TGTGCCAGCAGGAGAGATGGTAACACCATATATTTT. It encodes CASRRDGNTIYF.

This clone was counted only a few times. The chain is built from TRBV19 and TRBJ1-1; possibly TRBD1 for D (5 bases). The germline V gene has CDR1 LNHDA and CDR2 SQIVND (reference sequence). Deletions cut 5 bases from V and 3 bases from J, with 13 bases between. The CDR3 runs 14 residues. The CDR3 is CASSSFPGDTEAFF. CDR3 coding DNA: TGTGCCAGTAGTTCGTTCCCGGGGGACACTGAAGCTTTCTTT.

This chain's CDR3 is CASSRVSSTDTQYF. In nucleotides, the CDR3 is TGTGCCAGCAGTCGGGTCTCTAGCACAGATACGCAGTATTTT. The J gene is TRBJ2-3, the V gene TRBV6-5, with D unresolved. Trimming pared 5 bases from V and 0 bases from J, leaving 9 bases between. The CDR3 sequence is 14 residues long. The germline CDR1 and CDR2 sequences are MNHEY and SVGAGI.

The chain is built from TRBV6-5 and TRBJ1-6; tentative D call: TRBD1 (5 bases). The V and J ends lost 4 bases and 3 bases respectively, with 10 bases between them. CDR3 length: 15 amino acids. The germline V gene has CDR1 MNHEY and CDR2 SVGAGI. CDR3 protein: CASSSGGFYNSPLHF. CDR3 nucleotide sequence: TGTGCCAGCAGTTCCGGGGGATTCTATAATTCACCCCTCCACTTT.

The V call is TRBV27, the J call TRBJ2-2; possibly TRBD1 for D (6 bases). The CDR3 is 18 amino acids. Germline-derived CDR1 and CDR2 are MNHEY and SMNVEV (reference sequence). V was trimmed by 5 bases and J by 3 bases, leaving 22 bases between them. This CDR3 is CASSPPPRPPGDTGELFF. Here the CDR3 DNA reads TGTGCCAGCAGTCCTCCCCCACGCCCCCCAGGGGACACCGGGGAGCTGTTTTTT.

The chain is built from TRBV2 and TRBJ2-1; 10 bases line up with TRBD2. Germline V gene lookup returns CDR1 SNHLY and CDR2 FYNNEI. Trimming cost V 7 bases and J 8 bases; bases outside gene matches: 11. This CDR3 is built from 15 residues. The CDR3 loop is CASNAERGGRYEQFF. In DNA, the CDR3 is TGTGCCAGCAACGCGGAGCGGGGGGGCAGGTATGAGCAGTTCTTC.

V is TRBV5-1 and J is TRBJ2-1, with D tentatively TRBD1 (5 bases). Germline values: CDR1 SGHRS, CDR2 YFSETQ. Deletions cut 0 bases from V and 3 bases from J, with 10 bases between. The CDR3 loop spans 15 amino acids. The CDR3 bases are TGCGCCAGCAGCTTGGATGTGGGGCACTACAATGAGCAGTTCTTC. Its translation is CASSLDVGHYNEQFF.

The V and J genes are TRBV2 and TRBJ2-5, with 14 bases lining up with TRBD2. J lost 0 bases, V lost 7 bases, and 7 bases had no gene match. This CDR3 has 17 amino acids. CDR1 is SNHLY, CDR2 FYNNEI, per germline. Here the CDR3 DNA reads TGTGCCAGCAAAGACAGACTAGCGGGGGGGAACCAAGAGACCCAGTACTTC. Translating it yields CASKDRLAGGNQETQYF.

On this clone itself: A junction boundary mismatches the germline segment, possibly from a read error. As DNA, the CDR3 is TGTGCTATCAAGGGCGCAGGGCAGGCAGATACGCAGTATTTT. Protein sequence: CAIKGAGQADTQYF. The chain employs TRBV10-3 and TRBJ2-3; possible D gene TRBD1, 5 bases. Germline V gene lookup returns CDR1 ENHRY and CDR2 SYGVKD. The CDR3 has 14 amino acids.

The J gene is TRBJ1-1, the V gene TRBV6-5; 9 nucleotides agree with TRBD1. The V and J ends lost 6 bases and 11 bases, in that order; junction bases with no gene match: 7. There are 12 residues in the CDR3. Germline values: CDR1 MNHEY, CDR2 SVGAGI. CDR3 sequence: CASRSQGARAFF. CDR3 nucleotides: TGTGCCAGCAGGTCACAGGGGGCAAGGGCTTTCTTT.

J is TRBJ1-1 and V is TRBV11-1; 8 nucleotides match TRBD1. V was pared by 7 bases and J by 5 bases, with 12 bases of the junction left unmatched. CDR3 length: 15 amino acids. Per germline, CDR1 SGHAT and CDR2 FQDESV (reference sequence). CDR3 residues: CASTRPGGAGTEAFF. The CDR3 DNA is TGTGCCAGCACCCGACCAGGGGGCGCGGGGACTGAAGCTTTCTTT.

The chain employs TRBV2 and TRBJ1-4, with D hard to call. Germline V gene sequence: CDR1 SNHLY, CDR2 FYNNEI. The CDR3 sequence is 15 residues long. V lost 7 bases to trimming and J lost 4 bases, with 16 bases between them. CDR3 residues: CASNREGQLNEKLFF. In DNA, the CDR3 is TGTGCCAGCAACAGAGAAGGCCAACTTAATGAAAAACTGTTTTTT.

The genes are TRBV10-1 and TRBJ1-2, with D possibly TRBD1 on 6 matching bases. With 8 bases removed from V and 4 bases from J, the gap between germline ends came to 17 bases. This CDR3 is 14 amino acids long. CDR1 is WNHNN and CDR2 is SYGVQD in the germline V gene (reference sequence). This chain's CDR3 is CASPSGTLVYGYTF. The CDR3, as DNA: TGCGCCAGCCCCAGCGGGACATTGGTCTATGGCTACACCTTC.

The chain links TRBV7-9 to TRBJ2-1; 7 bases are shared with TRBD1. Trimming took 5 bases from V and 12 from J; bases not matched to a gene: 4. The length of the CDR3 is 11 residues. Germline V gene data show CDR1 as SEHNR and CDR2 as FQNEAQ (reference sequence). The CDR3 here is CASSPRDRQFF. CDR3 DNA: TGTGCCAGCAGCCCCCGGGACAGGCAGTTCTTC.

The rearrangement joins TRBV9 to TRBJ1-2, with 7 bases that match TRBD1. Trimming took 4 bases from V and 8 from J; bases not matched to a gene: 5. The CDR3 is 12 residues long. Germline lookup yields CDR1 SGDLS and CDR2 YYNGEE. The CDR3 is CASSPYRGGYTF. CDR3 nucleotide sequence: TGTGCCAGCAGCCCATACAGGGGCGGCTACACCTTC.

The chain links TRBV5-4 to TRBJ1-2, with 7 bases identical to TRBD1. CDR3 length: 14 residues. Germline V lookup: CDR1 SGHNT, CDR2 YYREEE (reference sequence). Trimming cost V 6 bases and J 5 bases; bases outside gene matches: 10. The CDR3 DNA sequence: TGTGCCAGCAATAGACGGGACAGCAGATATGGCTACACCTTC. This sequence encodes CASNRRDSRYGYTF.